Included here is one T cell receptor beta chain sequence, with context. Using the 5' RACE reads, TCRdb records one entry per CDR3 protein without DNA. Across 350,000 to 500,000 distinct CDR3 sequences, the top ten clones capture 2.4% of the sample. The data are from a study of monozygotic twins with inflammatory bowel disease. The CDR3 loop spans 15 amino acids. This TCR came from a human donor with ulcerative colitis or Crohn's disease, or a healthy co-twin of an affected twin (not recorded which). The material sequenced was blood. The V and J genes are TRBV12-3 or TRBV12-4 and TRBJ2-5; TCRdb reports TRBD2, a call that lacks DNA to check it against. CDR3 in amino acids: CASSPLISSRETQYF.